One sample yielded the 23 T cell receptor beta chains listed below, sequenced in a study of a mutant IDH1 vaccine in newly diagnosed glioma. Sequencing was performed with immunoSEQ multiplex PCR; in TCRdb, only in-frame clones are kept and a portion is missing. The sample includes around 15,000 clones, 80% to 90% of them seen just once. The time point is: baseline, week 1 (first vaccination visit). Sample treatment: pre-vaccination baseline after standard-of-care therapy. This material consisted of PBMCs, taken from a glioma patient treated with radiotherapy, temozolomide or both. These receptors were collected from a woman in her forties with glioma. Some clones in this sample may be carry-over from other donors' samples.

The chain recombines TRBV15 with TRBJ2-2; 7 nucleotides align to TRBD1. The CDR3 is 15 residues long. Germline assignment: CDR1 LNHNV and CDR2 YYDKDF (reference sequence). The trim removed 5 bases at V and 1 base at J, leaving 4 bases unmatched. The CDR3 bases are TGTGCCACCAGCGTTCGACAGGGGAACACCGGGGAGCTGTTTTTT. Its translation is CATSVRQGNTGELFF.

V usage is TRBV4-1 and J usage is TRBJ1-3; no clear D. The length of the CDR3 is 16 residues. Germline V lookup: CDR1 MGHRA, CDR2 YSYEKL. V lost 5 bases and J 0 bases, leaving 14 bases between the germline ends. CDR3 region: CASSSTPDNSGNTIYF. The CDR3 DNA reads TGCGCCAGCAGCTCGACCCCCGACAACTCTGGAAACACCATATATTTT.

The chain carries TRBV2 and TRBJ2-4, with TRBD2 as a possible D gene (5 bases). This CDR3 spans 12 amino acids. V was cut by 4 bases and J by 9 bases, with 10 bases left in between. Looked up from germline, CDR1 is SNHLY and CDR2 is FYNNEI. The CDR3 here is CASSAGKSIQYF. In nucleotides, the CDR3 is TGTGCCAGCAGTGCGGGGAAGAGCATTCAGTACTTC.

This chain uses TRBV28 with TRBJ1-2, with D perhaps matching TRBD1 (5 bases). Germline CDR1 MDHEN, CDR2 SYDVKM. The CDR3 sequence is 12 residues long. Trimming shortened V by 3 bases and J by 7 bases, and 9 bases separated the two germline ends. CDR3 loop: CASSLAGPGYTF. The CDR3 bases are TGTGCCAGCAGTTTGGCAGGGCCTGGCTACACCTTC.

The rearrangement links TRBV28 to TRBJ1-2; TRBD1 matches 12 bases. The germline V gene encodes CDR1 MDHEN and CDR2 SYDVKM. The CDR3 is 18 residues long. The V gene end was trimmed by 8 bases and the J gene end by 4 bases; junction bases not matched to a gene: 17. The CDR3 reads CASCKRRDRGRIGYGYTF. Written as DNA, the CDR3 is TGTGCCAGCTGCAAGCGACGGGACAGGGGGCGCATAGGCTATGGCTACACCTTC.

This clone was seen a handful of times. The rearrangement uses TRBV6-4 and TRBJ2-1; tentative D call: TRBD2 (5 bases). Trimming took off 7 bases at V and 5 bases at J, with 15 bases between the two ends. CDR3 length: 14 amino acids. Germline assignment: CDR1 MRHNA and CDR2 SNTAGT. This CDR3 is CASKGSVRDNEQFF. The DNA of the CDR3 is TGTGCCAGCAAGGGCAGCGTGAGGGACAATGAGCAGTTCTTC.

The gene calls are TRBV6-1 and TRBJ2-7; 7 bases are a match to TRBD1. Trimming at V came to 5 bases and at J to 5 bases, leaving 9 bases not matched to a gene. This CDR3 region has 14 residues. The germline CDR1 and CDR2 sequences are MNHNS and SASEGT. The CDR3 reads CASSPRLQGNEQYF. In DNA form, the CDR3 reads TGTGCCAGCAGTCCCCGTTTACAGGGGAACGAGCAGTACTTC.

This clone was counted a single time. This chain joins TRBV5-1 and TRBJ2-5; 8 bases fit TRBD2. J gave up 2 bases and V 4 bases, and 4 bases lay outside the gene matches. Germline CDR1 and CDR2: SGHRS and YFSETQ. This CDR3 has 14 residues. The CDR3 spells CASSITSGQETQYF. The CDR3 nucleotides read TGCGCCAGCAGCATTACTAGCGGACAAGAGACCCAGTACTTC.

This clone was observed a handful of times. The V and J genes are TRBV11-1 and TRBJ2-2; the match to TRBD1 covers 9 bases. V shed 5 bases, J shed 3 bases, and the junction held 4 bases outside the gene matches. CDR1 SGHAT and CDR2 FQDESV come from the germline V gene (reference sequence). The CDR3 consists of 15 residues. The CDR3 sequence is CASSLDRGDTGELFF. The CDR3 nucleotides are TGTGCCAGCAGCCTAGACAGGGGGGACACCGGGGAGCTGTTTTTT.

The chain combines TRBV5-1 with TRBJ2-5; 7 bases line up with TRBD1. CDR1 and CDR2 from the germline V gene are SGHRS and YFSETQ. The CDR3 extends over 15 amino acids. The trim removed 2 bases at V and 4 bases at J, leaving 8 bases unmatched. The CDR3 sequence is CASSLAGTEGETQYF. In nucleotides, the CDR3 is TGCGCCAGCAGCTTAGCCGGGACAGAGGGAGAGACCCAGTACTTC.

The chain carries TRBV6-5 and TRBJ1-2; D remains unclear. The germline V and J ends were trimmed by 3 bases and 9 bases, with 8 bases remaining between them. The CDR3 runs 11 residues. Germline V lookup: CDR1 MNHEY, CDR2 SVGAGI. The DNA of the CDR3 is TGTGCCAGCAGTTATGAGGGAAGCTACACCTTC. Residues: CASSYEGSYTF.

The chain employs TRBV30 and TRBJ2-7, with D perhaps given as TRBD1 or TRBD2 (5 bases each). Germline V CDR1 and CDR2: GTSNPN, SVGIG (reference sequence). Trimming stripped 6 bases from V and 0 bases from J, with 12 bases between. This CDR3 contains 13 residues. The CDR3 region has the DNA TGTGCCTGTACCCGGGACGGCTCCTACGAGCAGTACTTC. This gives the protein CACTRDGSYEQYF.

The V call is TRBV7-8, the J call TRBJ2-1; 11 positions agree with TRBD1. Germline V gene lookup returns CDR1 SGHVS and CDR2 FQNEAQ. The V segment lost 5 bases and the J segment 8 bases; nucleotides outside the gene matches: 8. The CDR3 spans 15 residues. CDR3 coding DNA: TGTGCCAGCAGCCCTGGGACAGGGGGTTTCCATGAGCAGTTCTTC. Translating it yields CASSPGTGGFHEQFF.

The chain couples TRBV28 to TRBJ2-3; 13 positions match TRBD2. The length of the CDR3 is 16 residues. With V trimmed by 4 bases and J by 3 bases, 4 bases remained unmatched. CDR1 and CDR2 from the germline V gene are MDHEN and SYDVKM. The CDR3 sequence: CASSSLGLAGTDTQYF. CDR3 coding DNA: TGTGCCAGCAGTTCTTTGGGACTAGCGGGGACAGATACGCAGTATTTT.

CDR3 bases: TGTGCCAGCACCTTCCGGGACAGGGACATTGACGAGCAGTACTTC. Its protein product is CASTFRDRDIDEQYF. This chain uses TRBV2 with TRBJ2-7; 9 bases agree with TRBD1. Germline trimming cut 7 bases from V and 5 bases from J; bases unmatched to any gene: 12. CDR3 length equals 15 residues. Germline CDR1 reads SNHLY; CDR2 reads FYNNEI.

The rearrangement joins TRBV29-1 to TRBJ1-2; TRBD1 is a possible D gene (5 bases). CDR1 and CDR2 (germline): SQVTM, ANQGSEA. The CDR3 contains 12 residues. The V end was cut by 5 bases, the J end by 5 bases, with 12 bases between. The CDR3 DNA reads as TGCAGCGTTAATATCGGGGGTTATGGCTACACCTTC. It codes for CSVNIGGYGYTF.

V is TRBV11-2 and J is TRBJ1-2; 12 positions agree with TRBD1. With 1 base clipped from V and 7 bases from J, the junction kept 10 bases outside the gene matches. The V gene's germline CDR1 is SGHAT and CDR2 FQNNGV. The CDR3 covers 17 residues. The CDR3, as DNA: TGTGCCAGCAGCTTAGTTCCCCCCGGGACAGGGGGCGGTGGCTACACCTTC. Protein: CASSLVPPGTGGGGYTF.

This CDR3 reads CASSLVGTGGTDTQYF. The DNA of the CDR3 is TGTGCCAGCAGCTTAGTAGGGACAGGGGGAACAGATACGCAGTATTTT. The chain links TRBV7-2 to TRBJ2-3, with TRBD1 matching 11 bases. V gave up 1 base and J gave up 3 bases; unmatched junction bases: 3. The CDR3 has 16 amino acids. Germline CDR1 SGHTA, CDR2 FQGNSA.

This clone is a singleton in its sample. The J gene is TRBJ2-6, the V gene TRBV2, with a weak D call TRBD1 (5 bases). The CDR3 is made up of 15 amino acids. Germline V gene data show CDR1 as SNHLY and CDR2 as FYNNEI. Trimming removed 6 bases at V and 0 bases at J, with 9 bases between. The CDR3 is CASRRDSSGANVLTF. The CDR3 coding sequence is TGTGCCAGCAGACGCGACAGCTCTGGGGCCAACGTCCTGACTTTC. The full variable domain, its missing parts supplied by reference TRBV2 and TRBJ2-6, is EPEVTQTPSHQVTQMGQEVILRCVPISNHLYFYWYRQILGQKVEFLVSFYNNEISEKSEIFDDQFSVERPDGSNFTLKIRSTKLEDSAMYFCASRRDSSGANVLTFGAGSRLTVL.

This clone was found a few times. The V call is TRBV11-2, the J call TRBJ1-1; no firm D call. The CDR3 length is 13 residues. The germline V gene has CDR1 SGHAT and CDR2 FQNNGV. Trimming removed 7 bases at V and 4 bases at J, with 13 bases between. The CDR3 protein is CASIKLIGTEAFF. CDR3 DNA: TGTGCCAGCATCAAATTAATAGGCACTGAAGCTTTCTTT.

The rearrangement joins TRBV7-6 to TRBJ1-1; D possibly corresponds to TRBD1 (5 bases). The CDR3 has 15 residues. Deletions cut 6 bases from V and 0 bases from J, with 14 bases between. CDR1 SGHVS and CDR2 FNYEAQ come from the germline V gene. Here the CDR3 reads CASSSYGGMNTEAFF. As DNA, the CDR3 is TGTGCCAGCAGTTCCTATGGGGGGATGAACACTGAAGCTTTCTTT.

The chain couples TRBV7-3 to TRBJ2-6, with 7 nucleotides matching TRBD2. V trimming: 6 bases; J trimming: 1 base; junction bases outside the gene matches: 15. Germline V CDR1 and CDR2: SGHTA, FQGTGA. This CDR3 has 19 residues. CDR3: CASSLYGTIEISGANVLTF. For the CDR3, the DNA is TGTGCCAGCAGTCTTTACGGGACTATCGAAATTTCTGGGGCCAACGTCCTGACTTTC.

The gene calls are TRBV28 and TRBJ1-4; no clear D gene. The CDR3 has 14 residues. V lost 5 bases and J lost 6, with 13 bases in between. Germline loops: CDR1 MDHEN, CDR2 SYDVKM. The CDR3 sequence is CASSPYSQDEKLFF. The CDR3 DNA follows: TGTGCCAGCAGTCCTTACAGTCAAGATGAAAAACTGTTTTTT. The full variable domain, completed using reference TRBV28 and TRBJ1-4, is DVKVTQSSRYLVKRTGEKVFLECVQDMDHENMFWYRQDPGLGLRLIYFSYDVKMKEKGDIPEGYSVSREKKERFSLILESASTNQTSMYLCASSPYSQDEKLFFGSGTQLSVL.